This is a list of T cell receptor beta chains from one sample in a study of T cells after posttransplantation cyclophosphamide. Measured with immunoSEQ multiplex PCR; TCRdb has only the in-frame clones, and not every one. The data contain tens of thousands of clones, about 92% of them seen just once; the ten biggest clones take up roughly 2.5%. Sequenced material: PBMCs, taken 60 to 65 days after allogeneic stem cell transplant with posttransplant cyclophosphamide. The receptors were sampled from a male patient between 55 and 70 years old who received an allogeneic stem cell transplant from a related donor and was CMV-positive. A share of the T cells may be of graft donor origin. The CDR3 runs from the conserved cysteine through the conserved F or W. A D gene is named only where the DNA matches it firmly. Clone size is given for some rows only: seen once, a few or many times, or a class if the clone is expanded.

j_gene: TRBJ1-4; d_gene: TRBD1; v_gene: TRBV7-9; abundance: .; len: 17; CDR3nt: TGTGCCAGCAGCTTACCCCTACAGGGGGCGGATAATGAAAAACTGTTTTTT; CDR3aa: CASSLPLQGADNEKLFF
j_gene: TRBJ2-4; d_gene: .; v_gene: TRBV2; abundance: .; len: 15; CDR3nt: TGTGCCAGCAGTGAGCGAACCCTAGCCAAAAACATTCAGTACTTC; CDR3aa: CASSERTLAKNIQYF
j_gene: TRBJ1-1; d_gene: TRBD1; v_gene: TRBV4-1; abundance: .; len: 14; CDR3nt: TGCGCCAGCAGCCTTGACAGGGGGAACACTGAAGCTTTCTTT; CDR3aa: CASSLDRGNTEAFF
j_gene: TRBJ1-1; d_gene: TRBD1; v_gene: TRBV5-1; abundance: .; len: 14; CDR3nt: TGCGCCAGCAGCTTGGGGACAGGGGGCCGTGAAGCTTTCTTT; CDR3aa: CASSLGTGGREAFF
j_gene: TRBJ2-3; d_gene: TRBD2; v_gene: TRBV7-9; abundance: .; len: 13; CDR3nt: TGTGCCAGCAGCTTAGGAGGGCGGGGGGCGCCGTATTTT; CDR3aa: CASSLGGRGAPYF
j_gene: TRBJ2-1; d_gene: TRBD1; v_gene: TRBV7-8; abundance: .; len: 18; CDR3nt: TGTGCCAGCAGCTTAGGGCCAGGACAGGGAATAAGTAAATATGAGCAGTTCTTC; CDR3aa: CASSLGPGQGISKYEQFF
j_gene: TRBJ2-5; d_gene: .; v_gene: TRBV12-5; abundance: .; len: 14; CDR3nt: TGTGCTAGTGGTTTGGTACGGTCGGGTGAGACCCAGTACTTC; CDR3aa: CASGLVRSGETQYF
j_gene: TRBJ1-1; d_gene: .; v_gene: TRBV4-1; abundance: .; len: 13; CDR3nt: TGCGCCAGCAGCCAAGCGGTGAGCACTGAAGCTTTCTTT; CDR3aa: CASSQAVSTEAFF
j_gene: TRBJ2-3; d_gene: .; v_gene: TRBV5-6; abundance: few; len: 15; CDR3nt: TGTGCCAGCAGCTTAAGCATCTCTACCACAGATACGCAGTATTTT; CDR3aa: CASSLSISTTDTQYF
j_gene: TRBJ2-3; d_gene: TRBD2; v_gene: TRBV4-1; abundance: .; len: 16; CDR3nt: TGCGCCAGCAGCCAACGGACTAGCGGGGCTACAGATACGCAGTATTTT; CDR3aa: CASSQRTSGATDTQYF
j_gene: TRBJ2-5; d_gene: TRBD2; v_gene: TRBV19; abundance: .; len: 15; CDR3nt: TGTGCCAGTAGTATTGGGCGGGGGGGCCAAGAGACCCAGTACTTC; CDR3aa: CASSIGRGGQETQYF
j_gene: TRBJ2-6; d_gene: TRBD1; v_gene: TRBV11-2; abundance: .; len: 16; CDR3nt: TGTGCCAGCAGGGGACAGGGAGTCTCTGGGGCCAACGTCCTGACTTTC; CDR3aa: CASRGQGVSGANVLTF
j_gene: TRBJ1-4; d_gene: .; v_gene: TRBV18; abundance: .; len: 12; CDR3nt: TGTGCCAGCTCACCCCGGGGAGTCGAACTGTTTTTT; CDR3aa: CASSPRGVELFF
j_gene: TRBJ1-5; d_gene: TRBD1; v_gene: TRBV30; abundance: .; len: 16; CDR3nt: TGTGCCTGGAGTGTACCAGGGGGCGCCCAAAATCAGCCCCAGCATTTT; CDR3aa: CAWSVPGGAQNQPQHF
j_gene: TRBJ1-2; d_gene: TRBD1; v_gene: TRBV7-2; abundance: .; len: 13; CDR3nt: TGTGCCAGCAGCACAGGGGGGGCTGTTGGCTACACCTTC; CDR3aa: CASSTGGAVGYTF
j_gene: TRBJ2-5; d_gene: TRBD2; v_gene: TRBV6-1; abundance: once; len: 13; CDR3nt: TGTGCCAGCACCAGGACTAGCCAAGAGACCCAGTACTTC; CDR3aa: CASTRTSQETQYF
j_gene: TRBJ2-5; d_gene: .; v_gene: TRBV5-4; abundance: .; len: 15; CDR3nt: TGTGCCAGCAGCTTGGGGGGCCCCTTCCAAGAGACCCAGTACTTC; CDR3aa: CASSLGGPFQETQYF
j_gene: TRBJ2-7; d_gene: TRBD2; v_gene: TRBV7-2; abundance: .; len: 15; CDR3nt: TGTGCCAGCAGCTTAATGTCGGGGACTACCGGCGAGCAGTACTTC; CDR3aa: CASSLMSGTTGEQYF
j_gene: TRBJ1-6; d_gene: .; v_gene: TRBV7-9; abundance: .; len: 14; CDR3nt: TGTGCCAGCAGCTTAGTCGCCAGTAATTCCCCCCTCCACTTT; CDR3aa: CASSLVASNSPLHF
j_gene: TRBJ1-2; d_gene: .; v_gene: TRBV9; abundance: .; len: 13; CDR3nt: TGTGCCAGCAGGGAGACCTCTGGCTATGGCTACACCTTC; CDR3aa: CASRETSGYGYTF
j_gene: TRBJ2-4; d_gene: .; v_gene: TRBV4-1; abundance: .; len: 17; CDR3nt: TGCGCCAGCAGCCCAGAGCCAGGGGCCCTCGGGAAAAACATTCAGTACTTC; CDR3aa: CASSPEPGALGKNIQYF
j_gene: TRBJ2-2; d_gene: TRBD1; v_gene: TRBV9; abundance: .; len: 12; CDR3nt: TGTGCCAGCAGCCAGGGGGTCGGGGAGCTGTTTTTT; CDR3aa: CASSQGVGELFF
j_gene: TRBJ2-7; d_gene: .; v_gene: TRBV7-9; abundance: .; len: 15; CDR3nt: TGTGCCAGCAGCTTACTCCCGGACAGACCCTACGAGCAGTACTTC; CDR3aa: CASSLLPDRPYEQYF
j_gene: TRBJ2-4; d_gene: .; v_gene: TRBV30; abundance: .; len: 17; CDR3nt: TGTGCCTGGAGTAGGAGACTCTCAGGGATAGCCAAAAACATTCAGTACTTC; CDR3aa: CAWSRRLSGIAKNIQYF
j_gene: TRBJ2-3; d_gene: TRBD2; v_gene: TRBV2; abundance: .; len: 19; CDR3nt: TGTGCCAGCAGTGTTTTAAGCCCACCGGCGGGGGGGATAACAGATACGCAGTATTTT; CDR3aa: CASSVLSPPAGGITDTQYF
j_gene: TRBJ1-1; d_gene: .; v_gene: TRBV19; abundance: few; len: 14; CDR3nt: TGTGCCAGTAGCCCAATAGGACTGGACACTGAAGCTTTCTTT; CDR3aa: CASSPIGLDTEAFF
j_gene: TRBJ1-5; d_gene: .; v_gene: TRBV7-7; abundance: .; len: 13; CDR3nt: TGTGCCAGCAGCTTAGCGCCGGGACAGCCCCAGCATTTT; CDR3aa: CASSLAPGQPQHF
j_gene: TRBJ2-3; d_gene: .; v_gene: TRBV11-2; abundance: .; len: 12; CDR3nt: TGTGCCAGCAGCTTAGACGTCGGACACCAAAGTTTT; CDR3aa: CASSLDVGHQSF
j_gene: TRBJ1-2; d_gene: .; v_gene: TRBV29-1; abundance: .; len: 14; CDR3nt: TGCAGCGTTAGTGAGGGTACGGTGGGTCGGGGCTACACCTTC; CDR3aa: CSVSEGTVGRGYTF
j_gene: TRBJ1-1; d_gene: .; v_gene: TRBV5-6; abundance: .; len: 13; CDR3nt: TGTGCCAGCAGCGTCCAGGGAGGCACTGAAGCTTTCTTT; CDR3aa: CASSVQGGTEAFF
j_gene: TRBJ1-2; d_gene: TRBD1; v_gene: TRBV7-9; abundance: .; len: 15; CDR3nt: TGTGCAAGCAGCGCCGGGACAGGAAGCTTCTATGGCTACACCTTC; CDR3aa: CASSAGTGSFYGYTF
j_gene: TRBJ1-1; d_gene: .; v_gene: TRBV2; abundance: .; len: 12; CDR3nt: TGTGCCAGCACAGACAGTTACACTGAAGCTTTCTTT; CDR3aa: CASTDSYTEAFF
j_gene: TRBJ1-4; d_gene: TRBD1; v_gene: TRBV28; abundance: .; len: 16; CDR3nt: TGTGCCAGCAGTCCAATAACCGGGACAGGGGACGAAAAACTGTTTTTT; CDR3aa: CASSPITGTGDEKLFF
j_gene: TRBJ2-5; d_gene: .; v_gene: TRBV19; abundance: .; len: 14; CDR3nt: TGTGCCAGTAGTATAGATCAACTCCCCGGGACCCAGTACTTC; CDR3aa: CASSIDQLPGTQYF
j_gene: TRBJ1-6; d_gene: .; v_gene: TRBV11-2; abundance: .; len: 15; CDR3nt: TGTGCCAGCAGCTTATTGTCAGGGTTGAATTCACCCCTCCACTTT; CDR3aa: CASSLLSGLNSPLHF
j_gene: TRBJ1-1; d_gene: .; v_gene: TRBV6-1; abundance: .; len: 15; CDR3nt: TGTGCCAGCAGTGCCTACCGTGAGGGCGACACTGAAGCTTCCTTT; CDR3aa: CASSAYREGDTEASF
j_gene: TRBJ1-1; d_gene: .; v_gene: TRBV7-9; abundance: few; len: 14; CDR3nt: TGTGCCAGCAGCTTAGTTGAGGGTTGGGGTGAAGCTTTCTTT; CDR3aa: CASSLVEGWGEAFF
j_gene: TRBJ1-6; d_gene: .; v_gene: TRBV10-3; abundance: .; len: 13; CDR3nt: TGTGCCATGGGGGGAAAGAGTAATTCCCCCCTCCACTTT; CDR3aa: CAMGGKSNSPLHF
j_gene: TRBJ2-5; d_gene: TRBD2; v_gene: TRBV10-3; abundance: .; len: 18; CDR3nt: TGTGCCATCAGTGCCCGGCCCAGCGGGGGGGCCCTCGGGGAGACCCAGTACTTC; CDR3aa: CAISARPSGGALGETQYF
j_gene: TRBJ2-3; d_gene: .; v_gene: TRBV5-1; abundance: .; len: 16; CDR3nt: TGCGCCAGCAGCTTTAATGGGGGCGCCCTAGCAGATACGCAGTATTTT; CDR3aa: CASSFNGGALADTQYF
j_gene: TRBJ2-7; d_gene: .; v_gene: TRBV27; abundance: .; len: 19; CDR3nt: TGTGCCAGCAGTTTTCGTTTCCGGCAGGGGATGAGGAAGGTGGGCGAGCAGTACTTC; CDR3aa: CASSFRFRQGMRKVGEQYF
j_gene: TRBJ2-3; d_gene: TRBD2; v_gene: TRBV5-5; abundance: .; len: 18; CDR3nt: TGTGCCAGCAGCTTGGACCGAGCGGGGGGGCCTTCAAAAGATACGCAGTATTTT; CDR3aa: CASSLDRAGGPSKDTQYF
j_gene: TRBJ2-3; d_gene: .; v_gene: TRBV7-9; abundance: .; len: 16; CDR3nt: TGTGCCAGCAGCTTAGGAGTCAACGCAAGAGTGGATACGCAGTATTTT; CDR3aa: CASSLGVNARVDTQYF
j_gene: TRBJ1-6; d_gene: TRBD1; v_gene: TRBV5-1; abundance: .; len: 18; CDR3nt: TGCGCCAGCAGCCTAACCCTACTTGGACAGGGAAATAATTCACCCCTCCACTTT; CDR3aa: CASSLTLLGQGNNSPLHF
j_gene: TRBJ2-3; d_gene: .; v_gene: TRBV11-2; abundance: .; len: 17; CDR3nt: TGTGCCAGCAGCCCTAGCTTAAGACTAGATAGCACAGATACGCAGTATTTT; CDR3aa: CASSPSLRLDSTDTQYF
j_gene: TRBJ2-6; d_gene: .; v_gene: TRBV2; abundance: .; len: 14; CDR3nt: TGTGCCAGCAGTGCTTACTCTGGGGCCAACGTCCTGACTTTC; CDR3aa: CASSAYSGANVLTF
j_gene: TRBJ1-2; d_gene: TRBD1; v_gene: TRBV6-1; abundance: .; len: 15; CDR3nt: TGTGCCAGCAGACCTTGGGGACAGGGGGCCTTTGGCTACACCTTC; CDR3aa: CASRPWGQGAFGYTF
j_gene: TRBJ1-1; d_gene: .; v_gene: TRBV4-1; abundance: once; len: 12; CDR3nt: TGCGCCAGCAGCCAAGGGACAGTCGAAGCTTTCTTT; CDR3aa: CASSQGTVEAFF